This TCR beta chain was captured in a study of T-cell memory formation after mild COVID-19. This clonotype showed up just a few times. Germline values: CDR1 LGHDT, CDR2 YNNKEL (reference sequence). Trimming took 1 base from V and 0 from J, leaving 7 bases between them. This CDR3 comprises 15 residues. TCRdb analysed the 5' RACE reads with MiXCR anew, one entry per CDR3 protein. The sample lists approximately 340,000 distinct CDR3 sequences, 10% to 15% occurring once. What was sequenced was PBMCs or a T cell subset sorted from them (not recorded which). The source of this sequence is a man aged 18 to 35 who had mild COVID-19 (a few samples of this study predate the infection). Cell type and time point are not known. The V call is TRBV3-1, the J call TRBJ2-4; D unclear. The CDR3 sequence: CASSQAALAKNIQYF. CDR3 in DNA: TGTGCCAGCAGCCAAGCGGCCTTAGCCAAAAACATTCAGTACTTC.